The 8 T cell receptor beta chains below come from one sample, sequenced in a study of blood T cell repertoires in COVID-19. Here immunoSEQ multiplex PCR was the method, and the copy in TCRdb shows in-frame clones only, minus some. This table holds roughly 280,000 clones, approximately 90% found once. Sample: PBMCs or T cells enriched from blood (not recorded which). Receptors were obtained from a woman aged 30 to 39 with acute COVID-19.

The chain uses TRBV28 and TRBJ1-5, with 8 positions matching TRBD1. CDR1 is MDHEN, CDR2 SYDVKM, per germline. The CDR3 is 15 residues long. V lost 6 bases to trimming and J lost 6 bases; unmatched junction nucleotides: 10. CDR3 residues: CASRGGAGGGQPQHF. The CDR3 DNA is TGTGCCAGCAGGGGGGGGGCAGGGGGCGGTCAGCCCCAGCATTTT.

The V gene is TRBV9, the J gene TRBJ2-3; D perhaps matches TRBD2 (6 bases). Trimming stripped 4 bases from V and 2 bases from J, with 14 bases between. Per the germline V gene, CDR1 is SGDLS and CDR2 is YYNGEE. The CDR3 covers 15 residues. Here the CDR3 reads CASSPPWGDTDTQYF. The CDR3, as DNA: TGTGCCAGCAGCCCACCTTGGGGGGACACAGATACGCAGTATTTT.

The CDR3 here is CASTDTGSNEQFF. CDR3 coding DNA: TGTGCCAGCACGGATACAGGGTCCAATGAGCAGTTCTTC. The V call is TRBV27, the J call TRBJ2-1, with a weak D call TRBD1 (6 bases). V lost 7 bases, J lost 6 bases, and 13 bases lay in between. This CDR3 region has 13 residues. Germline assignment: CDR1 MNHEY and CDR2 SMNVEV (reference sequence).

The chain uses TRBV28 and TRBJ2-1, with D tentatively TRBD2 (5 bases). The length of the CDR3 is 15 residues. V lost 10 bases and J 0 bases, leaving 16 bases between the germline ends. Germline V gene data show CDR1 as MDHEN and CDR2 as SYDVKM. The CDR3 bases are TGTGCCACCTTTTTAGGACTCAGCTCCTACAATGAGCAGTTCTTC. As protein: CATFLGLSSYNEQFF.

The chain joins TRBV6-5 to TRBJ2-7; TRBD1 matches 9 bases. CDR3 length: 15 residues. Germline values: CDR1 MNHEY, CDR2 SVGAGI. With 2 bases clipped from V and 5 bases from J, the junction kept 7 bases outside the gene matches. The CDR3 DNA sequence: TGTGCCAGCAGTTACCGGACAGGGGAGGTTGACGAGCAGTACTTC. This translates into CASSYRTGEVDEQYF.

The sample holds many counts of this clone. This chain connects TRBV7-9 to TRBJ2-7; 11 positions match TRBD1. The CDR3 contains 14 residues. The germline V gene has CDR1 SEHNR and CDR2 FQNEAQ (reference sequence). Trimming took 7 bases from V and 2 from J; bases not matched to a gene: 4. CDR3 in DNA: TGTGCCAGCATGGGGACAGGGGGTCCCTACGAGCAGTACTTC. Translating gives CASMGTGGPYEQYF.

The chain couples TRBV27 to TRBJ2-7; the D is unclear. Germline assignment: CDR1 MNHEY and CDR2 SMNVEV (reference sequence). V was clipped by 8 bases and J by 7 bases, with 18 bases between them. This CDR3 contains 13 residues. CDR3 DNA sequence: TGTGCCAGCTCTATTTCCCAGATCGGGGAGCAGTACTTC. Amino acids: CASSISQIGEQYF.

The rearrangement uses TRBV11-2 and TRBJ2-1, with D possibly being TRBD2 (6 bases). Trimming took 5 bases from V and 4 from J, leaving 9 bases between them. CDR3 length: 13 amino acids. CDR1 and CDR2 (germline): SGHAT, FQNNGV. The CDR3 coding sequence is TGTGCCAGCAGCCCCGCGGGATACAATGAGCAGTTCTTC. Its translation is CASSPAGYNEQFF.